The rows below give T cell receptor beta chains drawn from one sample of a study of cytomegalovirus exposure and HLA in healthy donors. The data were produced by immunoSEQ multiplex PCR, yet TCRdb's version contains in-frame clones alone and is incomplete. This table has about 180,000 clones, roughly four fifths appearing once. Specimen: PBMCs. The receptors derive from a man between 18 and 35 years old in good health and CMV-seronegative. The CDR3 runs from the conserved cysteine through the conserved F or W.

j_call v_call cdr3_aa
TRBJ1-2 TRBV19 CASSIWRAGPYGYTF
TRBJ2-3 TRBV6-4 CASSEGQETDTQYF
TRBJ1-2 TRBV6-6 CASSYSDRPADTF
TRBJ2-1 TRBV28 CASSASGVTYNEQFF
TRBJ2-5 TRBV20-1 CSAHRQETQYF
TRBJ2-7 TRBV6-6 CASTLDSYEQYF
TRBJ2-1 TRBV5-1 CASSSDSTYNEQFF
TRBJ1-3 TRBV7-6 CASSLVGNTIYF
TRBJ2-1 TRBV4-1 CASSQGVANEQFF
TRBJ2-7 TRBV10-2 CASSDRAYEQYF
TRBJ1-4 TRBV4-1 CASSYTGEVYEKLFF
TRBJ1-5 TRBV27 CASSNRGLNQPQHF
TRBJ2-7 TRBV25-1 CASSGSGWSYEQYF
TRBJ2-2 TRBV9 CASSHGASGSKKNTGELFF
TRBJ1-4 TRBV4-2 CASSQETGGAEKLFF
TRBJ2-2 TRBV2 CASITNTGELFF
TRBJ2-3 TRBV28 CASSLSSGREGTDTQYF
TRBJ2-1 TRBV5-4 CASSPPGNEQFF
TRBJ1-1 TRBV11-3 CASSRGQGAEAFF
TRBJ2-1 TRBV5-6 CASSGGTSGRSDEQFF
TRBJ2-1 TRBV19 CASSYYGGAYNEQFF
TRBJ1-5 TRBV19 CASSIGAEQPQHF
TRBJ2-7 TRBV28 CASSFSGQGIYEQYF
TRBJ2-1 TRBV14 CASSPGLAENNEQFF
TRBJ2-7 TRBV5-1 CASSLRTVSEQYF
TRBJ1-2 TRBV7-9 CASSLIPRAYGYTF
TRBJ2-4 TRBV11-3 CASSSTTRFAIQYF
TRBJ2-7 TRBV27 CASSLWPTGTYEQYF
TRBJ2-5 TRBV7-9 CAGVLPLAGEGGQETQYF
TRBJ1-1 TRBV10-3 CAVGREGGVMNTEAFF
TRBJ2-3 TRBV15 CATSRTGGDADTQYF
TRBJ1-6 TRBV5-1 CASSTGDSPLHF
TRBJ2-1 TRBV7-2 CASSPVRGVLSDEQFF
TRBJ2-7 TRBV29-1 CSVLGDRVDEQYF
TRBJ2-1 TRBV4-3 CASSQDFREESNEQFF